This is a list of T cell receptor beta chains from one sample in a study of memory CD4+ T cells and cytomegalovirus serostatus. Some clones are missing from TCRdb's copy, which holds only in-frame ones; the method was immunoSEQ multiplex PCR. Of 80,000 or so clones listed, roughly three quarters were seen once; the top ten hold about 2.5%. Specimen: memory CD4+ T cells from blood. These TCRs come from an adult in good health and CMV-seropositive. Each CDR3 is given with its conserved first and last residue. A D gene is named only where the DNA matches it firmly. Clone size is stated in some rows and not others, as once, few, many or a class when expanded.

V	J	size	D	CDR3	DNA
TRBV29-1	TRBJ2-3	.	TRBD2	CSVEGVGLASGTDTQYF	TGCAGCGTTGAAGGCGTCGGGTTGGCTAGCGGGACAGATACGCAGTATTTT
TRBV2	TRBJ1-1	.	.	CASSEARLAFF	TGTGCCAGCAGTGAAGCGCGCTTGGCTTTCTTT
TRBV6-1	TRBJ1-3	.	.	CASIFDRSGNTIYF	TGTGCCAGCATCTTCGACAGGTCTGGAAACACCATATATTTT
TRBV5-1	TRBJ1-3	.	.	CASSFSFGNTIYF	TGCGCCAGCAGCTTTTCATTTGGAAACACCATATATTTT
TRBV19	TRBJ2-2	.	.	CASSIMAPGNTGELFF	TGTGCCAGTAGTATTATGGCGCCCGGTAACACCGGGGAGCTGTTTTTT
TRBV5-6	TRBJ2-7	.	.	CASSPGGTGNYEQYF	TGTGCCAGCAGCCCGGGTGGGACGGGAAACTACGAGCAGTACTTC
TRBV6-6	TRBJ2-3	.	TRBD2	CASRSGRGGTDTQYF	TGTGCCAGCAGAAGCGGGAGAGGGGGCACAGATACGCAGTATTTT
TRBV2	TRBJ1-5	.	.	CASNGGGLIQPQHF	TGTGCCAGCAATGGGGGGGGGCTTATTCAGCCCCAGCATTTT
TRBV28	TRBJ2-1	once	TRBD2	CASSLLALGGEYNEQFF	TGTGCCAGCAGTTTACTAGCCCTTGGGGGGGAGTACAATGAGCAGTTCTTC
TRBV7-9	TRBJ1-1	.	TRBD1	CASSPRGPTEAFF	TGTGCCAGCAGCCCTAGGGGGCCCACTGAAGCTTTCTTT
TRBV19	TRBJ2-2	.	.	CASRRGANTGELFF	TGTGCCAGTCGTAGAGGGGCGAACACCGGGGAGCTGTTTTTT
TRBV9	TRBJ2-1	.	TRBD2	CASSVEGTSFEQFF	TGTGCCAGCAGCGTAGAAGGGACTAGCTTTGAGCAGTTCTTC
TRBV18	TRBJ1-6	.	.	CASVNSMGSPLHF	TGTGCCAGCGTTAATTCTATGGGGTCACCCCTCCACTTT
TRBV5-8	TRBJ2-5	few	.	CASSLLQETQYF	TGTGCCAGCAGCTTGCTTCAAGAGACCCAGTACTTC